This T cell receptor (beta chain) was identified during a study of T-cell reconstitution after alpha-beta-depleted transplantation in children. Overall study results and limits: Several hundred rapidly expanded clones from non-depleted graft cells reportedly supplied alpha-beta T cells about two months post-transplant. Surviving recipient cells, namely T cells and thymic progenitors, were the source of high day-60 TCRbeta diversity in some patients. From newly produced T cells came most of the T-cell counts and diversity one year after transplant.

The length of the CDR3 is 14 residues. J gave up 5 bases and V 2 bases, and 3 bases lay outside the gene matches. Germline CDR1 reads SGDLS; CDR2 reads YYNGEE. The authors prepared the TCRbeta library with unique molecular identifiers. MiXCR, run by TCRdb on the PCR reads, gives a single entry per CDR3 protein. The sample contains about a million distinct CDR3 sequences, roughly 29% of which appear only once. This clonotype was seen more than once but under ten times. Its matching antigen is unknown. The specimen was PBMCs, mostly from graft donor cells, collected 360 days after TCRalphabeta/CD19-depleted stem cell transplant. The receptor comes from a boy under two years old who had a stem cell transplant for SCID, so the T cells may come from the graft donor. This chain joins TRBV9 and TRBJ2-3, with 9 bases matching TRBD2. Written as DNA, the CDR3 is TGTGCCAGCAGCGTGCGGGGGGGCTTAGATACGCAGTATTTT. Its translation is CASSVRGGLDTQYF.